This TCR beta chain was sequenced for a study of blood T cell repertoires in COVID-19 (dated by TCRdb to about 2020). About the full investigation: Collaborator samples came from the United States, Italy and Spain and covered acute and convalescent phases of COVID-19. The prospective study material was composed of cDNA or gDNA derived from T cells, B-cell-depleted T cells, or PBMCs. The dataset comprised deeply sampled blood TCRbeta repertoires from subjects exposed to, actively infected with, or recovered from COVID-19. A freely available public database, intended as a resource for researchers studying the immune response to SARS-CoV-2, is where the repertoires were released. The samples were drawn from the first 160 participants of the ongoing ImmuneRACE study and from 950 to 1,500 subjects provided by 6 global collaborators. Sample metadata almost always included a de-identified subject ID, COVID-19 status, age in years and sex. Where available, HLA class I and class II types were obtained from metadata supplied by the sample provider rather than from assay-based typing. Overall study outcomes, separate from this receptor: The amount of clinical and demographic metadata varied by source and participant and was provided uncurated.

The cysteine opens and the phenylalanine closes a CDR3 of 14 amino acids. Only the CDR3 DNA is retained, 42 bases long and in frame from the first base. The germline V gene supplies CDR1 SGHVS and CDR2 FQNEAQ. The junction shows trimming of 1 base on V and 10 bases on J, plus 16 bases between the germline ends. TCRbeta CDR3 regions were amplified from genomic DNA by means of the immunoSEQ Assay, a bias-controlled multiplex PCR. In the original analysis: The number of nucleated cells in each sample was estimated from the amplification of reference gene primers within the assay. To quantify the absolute abundance of each unique TCRbeta CDR3 rearrangement, sequence reads were collapsed and filtered. For each sample, productive Simpson clonality was calculated by taking the square root of Simpson's diversity index across productive rearrangements. Drawn from immuneACCESS, this table holds only the in-frame rearrangements with V and J called that TCRdb kept. Clones are partly lost; checked studies trace under half to an unresolved V gene and leave the rest unexplained. V, J and clone size are taken as reported in that table, and D and trimming were inferred from the DNA itself. This sample comprises some 140,000 clones, around 80% of them detected only once. The ten largest clones take up approximately 9.9% of the sample.

Samples from volunteer blood donors who had recovered from COVID-19 were contributed by a second Seattle source. Collaborating institutions collected whole blood in K2EDTA tubes following their own protocols. For TCRbeta analysis, collaborators shipped samples in one of three forms: frozen whole blood, isolated PBMCs, or DNA extracted from either of those sample types. Notes on this clone: The specificity of this receptor is unknown. One base away there is no much larger clone; base qualities are not given.

The chain joins TRBV7-8 to TRBJ1-1; matching of 6 bases hints at TRBD1 as the D gene. Material for sequencing was peripheral blood. The receptor was derived from a man between 60 and 70 years old who had recovered from COVID-19. The CDR3 amino acid sequence is: CASSLVSGGDGAFF. The sequenced DNA: TGTGCCAGCAGCTTAGTGTCTGGGGGCGACGGAGCTTTCTTT.